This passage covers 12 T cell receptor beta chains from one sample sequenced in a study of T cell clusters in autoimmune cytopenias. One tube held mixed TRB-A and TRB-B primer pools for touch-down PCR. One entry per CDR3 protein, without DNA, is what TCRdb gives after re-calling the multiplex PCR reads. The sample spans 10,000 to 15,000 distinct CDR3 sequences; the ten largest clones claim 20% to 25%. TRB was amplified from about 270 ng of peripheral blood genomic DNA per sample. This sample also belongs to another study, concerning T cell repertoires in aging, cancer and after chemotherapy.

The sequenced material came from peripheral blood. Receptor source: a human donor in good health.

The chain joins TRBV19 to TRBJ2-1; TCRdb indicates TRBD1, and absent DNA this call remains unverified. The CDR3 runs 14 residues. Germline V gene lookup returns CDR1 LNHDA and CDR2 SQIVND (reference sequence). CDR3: CASSRGEEYNEQFF.

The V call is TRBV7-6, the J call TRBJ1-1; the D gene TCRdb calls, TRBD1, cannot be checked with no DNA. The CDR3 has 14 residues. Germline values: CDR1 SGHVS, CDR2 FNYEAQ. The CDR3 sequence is CASSLTGGETEAFF.

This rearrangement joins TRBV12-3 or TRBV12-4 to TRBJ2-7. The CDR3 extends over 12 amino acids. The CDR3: CASSSKEYEQYF.

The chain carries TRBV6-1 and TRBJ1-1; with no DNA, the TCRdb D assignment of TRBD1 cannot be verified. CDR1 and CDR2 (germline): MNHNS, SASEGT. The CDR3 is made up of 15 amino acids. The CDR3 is CASSLRQGRYTEAFF.

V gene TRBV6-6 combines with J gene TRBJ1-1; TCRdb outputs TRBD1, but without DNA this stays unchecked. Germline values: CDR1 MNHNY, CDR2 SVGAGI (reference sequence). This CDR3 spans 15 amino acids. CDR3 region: CASSLGQGAFAEAFF.

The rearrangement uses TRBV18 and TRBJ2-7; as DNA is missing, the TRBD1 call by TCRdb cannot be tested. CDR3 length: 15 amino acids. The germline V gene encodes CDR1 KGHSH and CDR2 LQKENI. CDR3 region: CASSPTGQAAYEQYF.

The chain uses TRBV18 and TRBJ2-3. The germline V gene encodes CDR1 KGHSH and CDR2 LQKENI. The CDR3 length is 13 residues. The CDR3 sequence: CASSPQGADTQYF.

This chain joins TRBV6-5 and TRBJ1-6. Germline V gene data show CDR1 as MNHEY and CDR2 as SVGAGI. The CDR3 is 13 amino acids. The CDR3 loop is CASGGFANSPLHF.

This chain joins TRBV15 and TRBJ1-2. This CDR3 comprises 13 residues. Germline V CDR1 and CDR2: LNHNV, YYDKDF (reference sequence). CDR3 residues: CATSREGSYGYTF.

CDR3 sequence: CASTGGADTQYF. This rearrangement joins TRBV6-1 to TRBJ2-3; TCRdb's assignment of TRBD1 cannot be checked, as there is no DNA. Per the germline V gene, CDR1 is MNHNS and CDR2 is SASEGT. CDR3 size: 12 residues.

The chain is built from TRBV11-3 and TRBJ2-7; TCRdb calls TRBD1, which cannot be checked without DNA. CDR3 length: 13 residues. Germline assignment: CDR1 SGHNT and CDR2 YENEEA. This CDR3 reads CASSPRGPYEQYF.

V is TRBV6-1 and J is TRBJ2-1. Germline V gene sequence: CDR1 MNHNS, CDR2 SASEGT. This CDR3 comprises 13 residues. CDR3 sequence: CASSENGLNEQFF.